These T cell receptor beta chains were read from a single sample in a study of T-cell memory formation after mild COVID-19. A single record per CDR3 protein comes from TCRdb applying MiXCR to the 5' RACE reads. The sample records a few hundred thousand distinct CDR3 sequences, roughly 23% being singletons. The specimen sequenced was PBMCs or a T cell subset sorted from them (not recorded which). These receptors all stem from an adult woman who had mild COVID-19 (a few samples of this study predate the infection). Cell type and time point are not known. The conserved cysteine and the conserved F or W are not part of the CDR3 here.

TRBV6-2/TRBV6-3 | ASRLSNTGELF
TRBV12-3/TRBV12-4 | ASSLRSRRGTEAF
TRBV6-5 | ASGKGTSGGPRGTQY
TRBV24-1 | ATSEDRGFDTGELF
TRBV6-5 | ASRRRTSGSSTGELF
TRBV7-2 | ASSSGGIPNQETQY
TRBV4-1 | ASSPPLDRGRTYEQY
TRBV12-3/TRBV12-4 | ASSLLLAHTQY
TRBV7-8 | ASSSSPRGPETQY
TRBV5-1 | ASSSQGGPVGT
TRBV5-1 | ASSYWTGLNNEQF
TRBV19 | ASSAGMSSSGYT
TRBV20-1 | SLTSGSSISYNEQF
TRBV20-1 | SAPRPGYSSGANVLT
TRBV19 | ASSIYGTNTGELF
TRBV29-1 | SVETLPYNEQF
TRBV7-2 | ASSYTGTGVREQY
TRBV6-5 | ASSPGVGTQY
TRBV5-1 | ASSGDRFVRDTQY
TRBV6-2/TRBV6-3 | ASSYDSQETQY
TRBV6-1 | ASKNPGQGVQPQH
TRBV7-3 | ASSSGRGSETQY
TRBV12-5 | ASGLVLLTSGEISNEQF
TRBV7-6 | ASSLAGFDEQF
TRBV29-1 | SVAPSSGNTIY
TRBV9 | ASSVSSGGVYEQF
TRBV27 | ASSNRGGYEQY
TRBV5-1 | ASSQLVDRRFGNEQF
TRBV4-2 | ASSQVGTSPQAEQF
TRBV4-3 | ASRPDWGGTGELF
TRBV5-1 | ASSLAGTDYNEQF
TRBV7-2 | ASSTGDRALAHEQF
TRBV9 | ASSVGGPGTEAF
TRBV12-3/TRBV12-4 | ASSSTGLAGASYNEQF
TRBV5-5 | ASSLEASVAYEQY
TRBV19 | ASSLTDTFNYGYT
TRBV7-9 | ASKDGEETQY
TRBV20-1 | SARSRPYEQY
TRBV7-6 | ASSHPGGQGLETQY
TRBV20-1 | SARGYQGYSNQPQH